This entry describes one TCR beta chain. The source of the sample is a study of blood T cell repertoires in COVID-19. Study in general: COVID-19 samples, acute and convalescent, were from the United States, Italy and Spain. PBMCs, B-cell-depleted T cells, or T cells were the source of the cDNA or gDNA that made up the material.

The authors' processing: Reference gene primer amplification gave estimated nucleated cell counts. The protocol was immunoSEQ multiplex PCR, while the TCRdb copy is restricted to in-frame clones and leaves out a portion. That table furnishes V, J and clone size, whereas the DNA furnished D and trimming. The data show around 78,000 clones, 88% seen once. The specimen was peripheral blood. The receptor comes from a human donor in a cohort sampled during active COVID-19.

CDR3 loop: CASSLTQGHNEQFF. The CDR3 nucleotides read TGTGCCAGCAGTTTGACCCAGGGGCACAATGAGCAGTTCTTC. The genes are TRBV28 and TRBJ2-1, with TRBD1 as a possible D gene (6 bases). The CDR3 length is 14 residues. Germline V gives CDR1 MDHEN, CDR2 SYDVKM. The V end was cut by 3 bases, the J end by 5 bases, with 11 bases between.